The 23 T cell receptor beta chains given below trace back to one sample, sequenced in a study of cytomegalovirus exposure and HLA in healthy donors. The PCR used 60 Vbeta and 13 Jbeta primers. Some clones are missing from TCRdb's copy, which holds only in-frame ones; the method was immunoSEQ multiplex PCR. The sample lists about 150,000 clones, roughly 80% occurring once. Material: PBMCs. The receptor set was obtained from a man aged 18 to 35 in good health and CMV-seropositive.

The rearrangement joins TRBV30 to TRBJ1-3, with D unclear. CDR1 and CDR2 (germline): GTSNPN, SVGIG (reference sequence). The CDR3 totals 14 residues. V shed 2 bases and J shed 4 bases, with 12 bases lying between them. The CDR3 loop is CAWSWSGSGNTIYF. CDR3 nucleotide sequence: TGTGCCTGGAGTTGGTCCGGGTCCGGAAACACCATATATTTT. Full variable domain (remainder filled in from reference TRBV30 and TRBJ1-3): SQTIHQWPATLVQPVGSPLSLECTVEGTSNPNLYWYRQAAGRGLQLLFYSVGIGQISSEVPQNLSASRPQDRQFILSSKKLLLSDSGFYLCAWSWSGSGNTIYFGEGSWLTVV.

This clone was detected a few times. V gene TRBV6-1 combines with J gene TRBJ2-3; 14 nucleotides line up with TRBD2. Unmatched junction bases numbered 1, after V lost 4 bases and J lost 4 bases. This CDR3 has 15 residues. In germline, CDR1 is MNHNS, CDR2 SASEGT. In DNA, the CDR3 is TGTGCCAGCAGTGGACTAGCGGGAGGGCCAGATACGCAGTATTTT. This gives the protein CASSGLAGGPDTQYF.

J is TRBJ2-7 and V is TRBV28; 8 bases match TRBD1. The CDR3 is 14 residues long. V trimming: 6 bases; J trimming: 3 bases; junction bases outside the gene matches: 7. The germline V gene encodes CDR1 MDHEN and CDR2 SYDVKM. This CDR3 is CASRGQGPFYEQYF. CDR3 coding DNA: TGTGCCAGCAGAGGACAGGGACCCTTCTACGAGCAGTACTTC.

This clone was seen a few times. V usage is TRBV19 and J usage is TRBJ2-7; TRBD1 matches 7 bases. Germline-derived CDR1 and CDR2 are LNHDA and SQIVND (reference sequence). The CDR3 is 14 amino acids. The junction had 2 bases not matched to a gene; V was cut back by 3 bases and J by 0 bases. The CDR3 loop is CASSMTGSSYEQYF. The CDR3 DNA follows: TGTGCCAGTAGTATGACAGGGAGCTCCTACGAGCAGTACTTC.

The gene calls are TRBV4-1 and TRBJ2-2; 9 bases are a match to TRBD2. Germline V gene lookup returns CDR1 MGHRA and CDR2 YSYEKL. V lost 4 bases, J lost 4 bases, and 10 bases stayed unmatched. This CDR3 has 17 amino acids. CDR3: CASSLPRASGITGELFF. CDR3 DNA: TGCGCCAGCAGCCTCCCAAGGGCTAGCGGGATCACCGGGGAGCTGTTTTTT.

The CDR3 DNA follows: TGCGCCAGCAGTCCTATAGCGGGTGCTTACAATGAGCAGTTCTTC. Encoded protein: CASSPIAGAYNEQFF. The chain links TRBV5-1 to TRBJ2-1; 7 positions agree with TRBD2. J was trimmed by 4 bases and V by 5 bases; bases with no gene match: 9. This CDR3 is 15 amino acids long. Per germline, CDR1 SGHRS and CDR2 YFSETQ.

The CDR3: CASSPSQLADHEQYF. CDR3 nucleotides: TGCGCCAGCAGCCCTTCTCAACTAGCGGACCACGAGCAGTACTTC. The gene calls are TRBV4-1 and TRBJ2-7; TRBD2 matches at 8 bases. With 4 bases clipped from V and 5 bases from J, the junction kept 10 bases outside the gene matches. The CDR3 is 15 residues long. Germline V gene data show CDR1 as MGHRA and CDR2 as YSYEKL.

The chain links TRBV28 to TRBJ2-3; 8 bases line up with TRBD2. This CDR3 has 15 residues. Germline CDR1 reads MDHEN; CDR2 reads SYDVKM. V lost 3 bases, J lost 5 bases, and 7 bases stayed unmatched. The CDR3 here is CASSFRGGGRDTQYF. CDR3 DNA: TGTGCCAGCAGTTTCCGGGGGGGTGGAAGAGATACGCAGTATTTT.

The CDR3 here is CASSHPGTVNTEAFF. The CDR3 DNA sequence: TGTGCCAGCAGCCACCCTGGGACAGTGAACACTGAAGCTTTCTTT. J is TRBJ1-1 and V is TRBV4-2, with 7 positions matching TRBD1. Germline values: CDR1 LGHNA, CDR2 YNFKEQ. The CDR3 extends over 15 amino acids. V was pared by 3 bases and J by 0 bases, with 4 bases of the junction left unmatched.

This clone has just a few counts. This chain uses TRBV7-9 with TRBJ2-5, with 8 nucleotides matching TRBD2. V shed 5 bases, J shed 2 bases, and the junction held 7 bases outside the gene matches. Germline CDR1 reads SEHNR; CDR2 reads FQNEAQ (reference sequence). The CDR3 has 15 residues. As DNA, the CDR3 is TGTGCCAGCAGCCTTCGACTAGCGTTTCAAGAGACCCAGTACTTC. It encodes CASSLRLAFQETQYF.

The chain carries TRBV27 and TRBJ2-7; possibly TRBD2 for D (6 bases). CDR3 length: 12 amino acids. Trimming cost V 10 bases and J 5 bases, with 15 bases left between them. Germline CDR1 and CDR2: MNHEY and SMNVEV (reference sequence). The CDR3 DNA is TGTGCCACCCGAGGGACTTACCACGAGCAGTACTTC. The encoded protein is CATRGTYHEQYF.

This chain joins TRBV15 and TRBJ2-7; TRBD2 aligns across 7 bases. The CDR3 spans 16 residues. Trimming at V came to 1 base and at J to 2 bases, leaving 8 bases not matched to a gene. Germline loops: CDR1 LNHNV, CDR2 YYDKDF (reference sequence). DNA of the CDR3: TGTGCCACCAGCAGAGTCGGGCTAGCGGCCACCTACGAGCAGTACTTC. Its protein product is CATSRVGLAATYEQYF.

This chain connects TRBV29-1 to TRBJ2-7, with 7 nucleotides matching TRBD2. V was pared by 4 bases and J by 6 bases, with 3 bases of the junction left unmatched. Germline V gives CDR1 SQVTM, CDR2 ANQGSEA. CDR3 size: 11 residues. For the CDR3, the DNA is TGCAGCGTTGCGGGGGGAGGCGAGCAGTACTTC. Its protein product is CSVAGGGEQYF.

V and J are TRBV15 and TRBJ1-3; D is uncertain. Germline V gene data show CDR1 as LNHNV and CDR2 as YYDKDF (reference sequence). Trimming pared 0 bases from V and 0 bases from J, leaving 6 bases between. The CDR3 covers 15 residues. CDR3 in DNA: TGTGCCACCAGCAGAGATAGCGTCTCTGGAAACACCATATATTTT. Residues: CATSRDSVSGNTIYF.

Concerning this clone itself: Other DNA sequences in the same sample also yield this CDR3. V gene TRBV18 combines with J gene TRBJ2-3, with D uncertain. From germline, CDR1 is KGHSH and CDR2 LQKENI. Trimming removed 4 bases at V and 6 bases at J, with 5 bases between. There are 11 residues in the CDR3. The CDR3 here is CASSLADTQYF. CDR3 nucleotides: TGTGCCAGCTCACTCGCGGATACGCAGTATTTT.

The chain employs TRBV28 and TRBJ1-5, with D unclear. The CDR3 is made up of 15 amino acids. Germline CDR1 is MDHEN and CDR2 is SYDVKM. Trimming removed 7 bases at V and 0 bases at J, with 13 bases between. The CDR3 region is CASTDRVNSNQPQHF. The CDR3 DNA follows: TGTGCCAGCACCGACCGGGTAAATAGCAATCAGCCCCAGCATTTT. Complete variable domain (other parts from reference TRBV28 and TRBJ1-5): DVKVTQSSRYLVKRTGEKVFLECVQDMDHENMFWYRQDPGLGLRLIYFSYDVKMKEKGDIPEGYSVSREKKERFSLILESASTNQTSMYLCASTDRVNSNQPQHFGDGTRLSIL.

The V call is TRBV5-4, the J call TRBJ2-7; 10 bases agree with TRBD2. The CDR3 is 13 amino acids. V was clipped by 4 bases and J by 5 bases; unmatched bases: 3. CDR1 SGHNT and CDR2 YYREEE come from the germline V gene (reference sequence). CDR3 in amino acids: CASSRGLANEQYF. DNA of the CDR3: TGTGCCAGCAGCAGGGGACTAGCGAACGAGCAGTACTTC. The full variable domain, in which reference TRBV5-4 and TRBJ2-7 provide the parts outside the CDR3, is ETGVTQSPTHLIKTRGQQVTLRCSSQSGHNTVSWYQQALGQGPQFIFQYYREEENGRGNFPPRFSGLQFPNYSSELNVNALELDDSALYLCASSRGLANEQYFGPGTRLTVT.

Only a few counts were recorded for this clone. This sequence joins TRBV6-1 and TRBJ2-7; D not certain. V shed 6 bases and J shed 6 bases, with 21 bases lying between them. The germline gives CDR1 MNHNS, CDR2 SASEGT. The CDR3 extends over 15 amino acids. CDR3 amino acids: CASSVSRQVGREQYF. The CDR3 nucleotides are TGTGCCAGCAGCGTAAGTCGCCAGGTTGGTCGCGAGCAGTACTTC.

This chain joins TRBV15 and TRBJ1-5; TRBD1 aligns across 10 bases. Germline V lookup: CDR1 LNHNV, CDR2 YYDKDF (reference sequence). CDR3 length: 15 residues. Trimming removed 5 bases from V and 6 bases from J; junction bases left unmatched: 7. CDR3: CATSVGGTGAQPQHF. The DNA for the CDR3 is TGTGCCACCAGCGTCGGAGGGACAGGGGCTCAGCCCCAGCATTTT. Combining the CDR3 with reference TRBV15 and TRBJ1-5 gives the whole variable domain DAMVIQNPRYQVTQFGKPVTLSCSQTLNHNVMYWYQQKSSQAPKLLFHYYDKDFNNEADTPDNFQSRRPNTSFCFLDIRSPGLGDTAMYLCATSVGGTGAQPQHFGDGTRLSIL.

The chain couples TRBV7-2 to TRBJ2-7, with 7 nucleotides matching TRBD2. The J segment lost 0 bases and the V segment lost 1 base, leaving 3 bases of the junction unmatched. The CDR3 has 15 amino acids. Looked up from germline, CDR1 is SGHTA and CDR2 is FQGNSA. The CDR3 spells CASSLGGGSSYEQYF. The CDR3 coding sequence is TGTGCCAGCAGCTTAGGGGGCGGGAGCTCCTACGAGCAGTACTTC.

The CDR3 sequence is CASSAADTQYF. In DNA form, the CDR3 reads TGTGCCAGCAGTGCCGCAGATACGCAGTATTTT. The chain carries TRBV6-1 and TRBJ2-3; D is unresolved. Germline V gene sequence: CDR1 MNHNS, CDR2 SASEGT. Trimming shortened V by 4 bases and J by 4 bases, and 3 bases separated the two germline ends. The CDR3 loop spans 11 amino acids.

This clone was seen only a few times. The CDR3 is CASSLSRTDFYGYTF. As DNA, the CDR3 is TGTGCCAGCTCACTGAGTAGGACGGACTTCTATGGCTACACCTTC. The chain joins TRBV18 to TRBJ1-2, with D unclear. V was trimmed by 4 bases and J by 4 bases, leaving 16 bases between them. The CDR3 covers 15 residues. CDR1 KGHSH and CDR2 LQKENI come from the germline V gene.

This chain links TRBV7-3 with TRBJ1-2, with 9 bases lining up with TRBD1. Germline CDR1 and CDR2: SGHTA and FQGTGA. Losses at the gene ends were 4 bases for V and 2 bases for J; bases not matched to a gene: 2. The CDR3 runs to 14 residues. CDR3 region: CASSSGTGNYGYTF. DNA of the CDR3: TGTGCCAGCAGCTCCGGGACAGGGAACTATGGCTACACCTTC.